These 27 T cell receptor beta chains came from one sample sequenced in a study of T-cell reconstitution after alpha-beta-depleted transplantation in children. The library targeted TCRbeta and was prepared with unique molecular identifiers. TCRdb itself ran the PCR reads through MiXCR, one entry per CDR3 protein. Of 500,000 or so distinct CDR3 sequences detected, about 10% appear once; the ten largest clones hold around 15%. Source: PBMCs, mostly from graft donor cells, taken 180 days after TCRalphabeta/CD19-depleted stem cell transplant. These receptors all come from a female patient aged 2 to 10 who had a stem cell transplant for aplastic anemia, so the T cells may come from the graft donor.

The CDR3 nucleotides are TGTGCCAGCAGCCACGGGACAGGGAAAGAGACCCAGTACTTC. It is translated as CASSHGTGKETQYF. The chain recombines TRBV7-7 with TRBJ2-5; 9 bases fit TRBD1. Looked up from germline, CDR1 is SSHAT and CDR2 is FNYEAQ (reference sequence). Trimming cost V 5 bases and J 3 bases; bases outside gene matches: 4. This CDR3 has 14 amino acids.

This clonotype was found a few times. The chain carries TRBV7-2 and TRBJ2-3, with 7 bases aligning to TRBD2. This CDR3 has 16 residues. Germline V gives CDR1 SGHTA, CDR2 FQGNSA. The trim removed 5 bases at V and 2 bases at J, leaving 10 bases unmatched. For the CDR3, the DNA is TGTGCCAGCAGCCTAGGGGAGCGGGATCTCACAGATACGCAGTATTTT. The encoded protein is CASSLGERDLTDTQYF.

At least ten counts were recorded for this clonotype. The rearrangement joins TRBV28 to TRBJ1-2; 7 bases are a match to TRBD1. The ends lost 6 bases at V and 5 bases at J; junction bases unmatched: 12. The germline V gene has CDR1 MDHEN and CDR2 SYDVKM. The CDR3 has 15 residues. Written as DNA, the CDR3 is TGTGCCAGCAGCTGGGGCGGAGGGGGCAGGTATGGCTACACCTTC. Protein: CASSWGGGGRYGYTF.

The chain has TRBV7-2 and TRBJ1-3, with a possible D match to TRBD1 (5 bases). Germline values: CDR1 SGHTA, CDR2 FQGNSA. Between the trimmed V and J ends, which lost 5 bases and 4 bases, there was a span of 15 bases. The CDR3 totals 15 residues. The CDR3 loop reads CASSREGPIGNTIYF. The CDR3 DNA reads as TGTGCCAGCAGCCGAGAGGGACCGATCGGAAACACCATATATTTT.

The rearrangement joins TRBV16 to TRBJ1-5; maybe TRBD1 (6 bases). CDR3 length equals 15 residues. CDR1 and CDR2 (germline): KGHSY, FQNENV. V lost 4 bases, J lost 2 bases, and 12 bases lay in between. This CDR3 is CASSPWTVRNQPQHF. The CDR3 region has the DNA TGTGCCAGCAGCCCCTGGACAGTACGCAATCAGCCCCAGCATTTT.

This clonotype was counted a few times. The junction shows a germline mismatch at one end, possibly a read error. The genes are TRBV20-1 and TRBJ2-2; D is possibly TRBD1 (6 bases). CDR1 is DFQATT and CDR2 is SNEGSKA in the germline V gene (reference sequence). This CDR3 contains 17 residues. The DNA of the CDR3 is TGCAGTGCTGGAGACGACAGGCTATACGCGAACACCGGGGAGCTGTTTTTT. Translation gives CSAGDDRLYANTGELFF.

This chain joins TRBV10-3 and TRBJ2-5; D gene uncertain. The V end was cut by 5 bases, the J end by 5 bases, with 12 bases between. CDR1 and CDR2 from the germline V gene are ENHRY and SYGVKD. The CDR3 totals 13 residues. The CDR3 protein is CAISIRLHETQYF. In DNA form, the CDR3 reads TGTGCCATCAGTATAAGATTACACGAGACCCAGTACTTC.

This clonotype has just a few counts. The V and J genes are TRBV3-1 and TRBJ2-6, with 8 bases fitting TRBD1. Looked up from germline, CDR1 is LGHDT and CDR2 is YNNKEL (reference sequence). The CDR3 spans 18 residues. The J segment lost 0 bases and the V segment lost 4 bases, leaving 8 bases of the junction unmatched. The CDR3 nucleotides read TGTGCCAGCAGCCCGGACAGGGAGTTTTTCTCTGGGGCCAACGTCCTGACTTTC. Its protein is CASSPDREFFSGANVLTF.

This clonotype was seen ten or more times. The rearrangement links TRBV29-1 to TRBJ2-5; the D is unclear. CDR1 and CDR2 from the germline V gene are SQVTM and ANQGSEA. The CDR3 length is 12 residues. Trimming shortened V by 3 bases and J by 4 bases, and 9 bases separated the two germline ends. CDR3 DNA: TGCAGCGTTGAGGTCAGGATAGAGACCCAGTACTTC. This codes for CSVEVRIETQYF.

The CDR3: CASSFGTESFYEQYF. The CDR3, as DNA: TGTGCCAGCAGCTTCGGGACAGAGAGTTTCTACGAGCAGTACTTC. V is TRBV7-2 and J is TRBJ2-7; 7 bases line up with TRBD1. The CDR3 spans 15 residues. With 3 bases clipped from V and 3 bases from J, the junction kept 8 bases outside the gene matches. Germline loops: CDR1 SGHTA, CDR2 FQGNSA.

The chain recombines TRBV11-2 with TRBJ2-1; 14 bases are a match to TRBD2. Germline values: CDR1 SGHAT, CDR2 FQNNGV. V gave up 4 bases and J gave up 5 bases; unmatched junction bases: 7. The CDR3 loop spans 17 amino acids. CDR3: CASSWGTSGSLHNEQFF. In DNA form, the CDR3 reads TGTGCCAGCAGCTGGGGGACTAGCGGGAGCCTCCACAATGAGCAGTTCTTC.

The CDR3 DNA reads TGCAGTGCTCCCGACCCGAGTGGTCGGGGAAGTGAAAAACTGTTTTTT. Translating gives CSAPDPSGRGSEKLFF. The chain carries TRBV20-1 and TRBJ1-4; D is ambiguous. Germline assignment: CDR1 DFQATT and CDR2 SNEGSKA (reference sequence). There are 16 residues in the CDR3. V lost 5 bases to trimming and J lost 7 bases, with 23 bases between them.

In this sample, this clonotype turned up a few times. This sequence joins TRBV9 and TRBJ1-1; 10 bases line up with TRBD1. Germline loops: CDR1 SGDLS, CDR2 YYNGEE. The junction had 9 bases not matched to a gene; V was cut back by 2 bases and J by 11 bases. This CDR3 comprises 14 residues. CDR3 nucleotide sequence: TGTGCCAGCAGCGTCGCGACAGGGGGCGCATTGGCTTTCTTT. Translation: CASSVATGGALAFF. Drawing the rest from reference TRBV9 and TRBJ1-1, the complete variable domain is DSGVTQTPKHLITATGQRVTLRCSPRSGDLSVYWYQQSLDQGLQFLIQYYNGEERAKGNILERFSAQQFPDLHSELNLSSLELGDSALYFCASSVATGGALAFFGQGTRLTVV.

This rearrangement joins TRBV15 to TRBJ2-7; D unresolved. V lost 4 bases, J lost 6 bases, and 7 bases lay in between. In germline, CDR1 is LNHNV, CDR2 YYDKDF (reference sequence). This CDR3 has 11 amino acids. The CDR3 region is CATSIYGEQYF. The CDR3 bases are TGTGCCACCAGCATCTACGGCGAGCAGTACTTC.

In its sample, this clonotype was seen a few times. This chain connects TRBV5-1 to TRBJ1-2, with a possible D match to TRBD1 (5 bases). The germline V gene has CDR1 SGHRS and CDR2 YFSETQ. V was trimmed by 0 bases and J by 4 bases, leaving 13 bases between them. The CDR3 sequence is 15 residues long. This CDR3 is CASSLGGVVSYGYTF. The CDR3 bases are TGCGCCAGCAGCTTGGGGGGGGTCGTTTCCTATGGCTACACCTTC.

The chain is built from TRBV15 and TRBJ2-4; D remains ambiguous. The CDR3 spans 13 residues. V was clipped by 1 base and J by 12 bases, with 13 bases between them. Germline V gene data show CDR1 as LNHNV and CDR2 as YYDKDF (reference sequence). CDR3 loop: CATSRGVLLPQYF. CDR3 nucleotide sequence: TGTGCCACCAGCAGAGGAGTCTTACTTCCTCAGTACTTC.

This clonotype has at least ten counts. Here the CDR3 DNA reads TGCAGTGCTGGACCTTGGGGGGACACTGAAGCTTTCTTT. The encoded protein is CSAGPWGDTEAFF. This chain joins TRBV20-1 and TRBJ1-1; a weak D match, TRBD1 (5 bases). The CDR3 has 13 amino acids. Germline V gene sequence: CDR1 DFQATT, CDR2 SNEGSKA (reference sequence). Trimming pared 5 bases from V and 3 bases from J, leaving 13 bases between.

This rearrangement joins TRBV10-2 to TRBJ2-3; D not certain. Germline-derived CDR1 and CDR2 are WSHSY and SAAADI. Trimming cost V 8 bases and J 5 bases, with 8 bases left between them. The length of the CDR3 is 11 residues. The CDR3 spells CASGARDTQYF. CDR3 bases: TGCGCCAGCGGCGCCAGAGATACGCAGTATTTT.

This clonotype was picked up a small number of times. The chain uses TRBV3-1 and TRBJ2-7, with TRBD2 identical over 7 bases. J lost 3 bases, V lost 10 bases, and 15 bases had no gene match. This CDR3 has 15 residues. The germline V gene encodes CDR1 LGHDT and CDR2 YNNKEL (reference sequence). The CDR3 DNA is TGTGCCACCTGCCAAGGCACTAGCGCCTACTACGAGCAGTACTTC. Its protein is CATCQGTSAYYEQYF.

The sample holds a few counts of this clonotype. The CDR3 loop is CASIKRLAGGQNTGELFF. CDR3 in DNA: TGTGCCAGCATCAAAAGACTAGCGGGAGGCCAGAACACCGGGGAGCTGTTTTTT. The V call is TRBV6-2 or TRBV6-3, the J call TRBJ2-2; 13 nucleotides line up with TRBD2. V was clipped by 7 bases and J by 1 base; unmatched bases: 9. CDR1 and CDR2 from the germline V gene are MNHEY and SVGEGT. The CDR3 sequence is 18 residues long.

This clonotype occurred a few times. This chain uses TRBV29-1 with TRBJ2-3; the D is unclear. The CDR3 runs to 13 residues. V lost 2 bases and J lost 4, with 10 bases in between. The germline CDR1 and CDR2 sequences are SQVTM and ANQGSEA. The CDR3 bases are TGCAGCGTTGAATCGGCTTCGGCAGATACGCAGTATTTT. The encoded protein is CSVESASADTQYF.

V gene TRBV10-3 combines with J gene TRBJ1-1, with 9 positions matching TRBD1. Germline CDR1 is ENHRY and CDR2 is SYGVKD. The CDR3 has 19 amino acids. V lost 3 bases to trimming and J lost 4 bases; unmatched junction nucleotides: 18. CDR3 in amino acids: CAISDWEMYRGRPGTEAFF. The CDR3 nucleotides read TGTGCCATCAGTGACTGGGAGATGTACAGGGGGCGTCCCGGCACTGAAGCTTTCTTT.

This clonotype was found a few times. The genes are TRBV20-1 and TRBJ2-7; weak D call: TRBD2 (6 bases). The V gene's germline CDR1 is DFQATT and CDR2 SNEGSKA (reference sequence). The V end lost 5 bases, the J end lost 0 bases, and 11 bases lay between the germline ends. This CDR3 region has 13 residues. DNA for the CDR3: TGCAGTGCTCCGGGACTCCGCTCCTACGAGCAGTACTTC. Translating gives CSAPGLRSYEQYF.

This clonotype was seen more than once but under ten times. The chain combines TRBV6-5 with TRBJ2-1; D may be TRBD2 (5 bases). Germline values: CDR1 MNHEY, CDR2 SVGAGI. This CDR3 has 16 amino acids. V lost 0 bases, J lost 4 bases, and 13 bases lay in between. The CDR3 DNA sequence: TGTGCCAGCAGTTACTCGATCGGGGTGGGATACAATGAGCAGTTCTTC. This translates into CASSYSIGVGYNEQFF.

The V gene is TRBV4-3, the J gene TRBJ1-6; D not resolved. Germline CDR1 and CDR2: LGHNA and YSLEER. The CDR3 runs 13 residues. V was shortened by 0 bases and J by 10 bases, with 7 bases between the two germline ends. For the CDR3, the DNA is TGCGCCAGCAGCCAAGATTTCGGATCACCCCTCCACTTT. Translating it yields CASSQDFGSPLHF.

This chain uses TRBV5-1 with TRBJ2-2; the D gene is possibly TRBD2 (6 bases). The CDR3 is 13 amino acids. Germline V gives CDR1 SGHRS, CDR2 YFSETQ. V shed 5 bases and J shed 4 bases, with 9 bases lying between them. The CDR3: CASRRDLTGELFF. The CDR3 region has the DNA TGCGCCAGCAGGCGGGACCTCACCGGGGAGCTGTTTTTT.

The CDR3 loop reads CSVRGDSTAYEQYF. As DNA, the CDR3 is TGCAGCGTCCGGGGGGACTCCACAGCCTACGAGCAGTACTTC. V is TRBV29-1 and J is TRBJ2-7; 7 nucleotides line up with TRBD2. CDR1 and CDR2 from the germline V gene are SQVTM and ANQGSEA. The CDR3 spans 14 residues. Trimming cost V 6 bases and J 2 bases; bases outside gene matches: 10.